This is a list of T cell receptor beta chains from one sample in a study of T cell repertoires in cytomegalovirus infection. No cognate antigen is known for these TCRs. MiXCR was run by TCRdb on the reads, yielding one entry per CDR3 protein. The sample includes approximately 910,000 distinct CDR3 sequences, 25% to 40% of them seen just once. The sample here was cultured CD8+ T cells from PBMCs, taken from culture after CMV antigen stimulation. These receptor sequences come from a human donor in good health (CMV status not recorded). Some clones in this sample may be carry-over from other donors' samples. Each CDR3 is given with its conserved first and last residue. Each record gives: CDR3 length, clone size, V gene, D gene, J gene, CDR3 DNA, CDR3 protein. A D gene is named only where the DNA matches it firmly. Expanded clones get a size class; other rows say once, few or many, or leave the size out.

length: 10
size: few
V: TRBV20-1
D: -
J: TRBJ1-2
DNA: TGCAGTGCGACCGTCGATGGCTACACCTTC
CDR3: CSATVDGYTF

length: 13
size: -
V: TRBV6-1
D: -
J: TRBJ1-1
DNA: TGTGCCAGCAGGATAATAGTAGGGGACTATGCTTTCTTT
CDR3: CASRIIVGDYAFF

length: 16
size: once
V: TRBV7-3
D: -
J: TRBJ1-6
DNA: TGTGCCAGCAGCCCCCCTTGGATAGGGGGTTCTTCACCCCTCCACTTT
CDR3: CASSPPWIGGSSPLHF

length: 16
size: many
V: TRBV28
D: -
J: TRBJ2-3
DNA: TGTGCCAGCAGTCCAGACGGGGGCAGGGATGCAGATACGCAGTATTTT
CDR3: CASSPDGGRDADTQYF

length: 18
size: -
V: TRBV10-3
D: TRBD2
J: TRBJ2-5
DNA: TGTGCCATCAGTGAGTGGGGACGAAGCGGGGCCCCCCCAGAGACCCAGTACTTC
CDR3: CAISEWGRSGAPPETQYF

length: 15
size: -
V: TRBV7-3
D: -
J: TRBJ2-3
DNA: TGTGCCAGCAGCCCTGGAGGGGGGCCCGGAGATACGCAGTATTTT
CDR3: CASSPGGGPGDTQYF

length: 12
size: many
V: TRBV7-9
D: -
J: TRBJ1-1
DNA: TGTGCCAGCAGCCAGGAAGGAGGGGAAGCTTTCTTT
CDR3: CASSQEGGEAFF

length: 14
size: -
V: TRBV7-6
D: -
J: TRBJ2-7
DNA: TGTGCCAGCAGCTTCGTTCTCTCCCCTTACGAGCAGTACTTC
CDR3: CASSFVLSPYEQYF

length: 12
size: few
V: TRBV10-3
D: -
J: TRBJ2-1
DNA: TGTGCCATCAGGGGGCTGAACAATGAGCAGTTCTTC
CDR3: CAIRGLNNEQFF

length: 19
size: few
V: TRBV5-6
D: TRBD2
J: TRBJ2-1
DNA: TGTGCCAGCAGCTTGACCCGCGTGTGGACTAGCGCTACCTACAATGAGCAGTTCTTC
CDR3: CASSLTRVWTSATYNEQFF

length: 14
size: many
V: TRBV7-6
D: TRBD2
J: TRBJ2-7
DNA: TGTGCCAGCAGCTGGGGACTAGCGGGGGACGAGCAGTACTTC
CDR3: CASSWGLAGDEQYF

length: 13
size: -
V: TRBV12-3/TRBV12-4
D: -
J: TRBJ2-7
DNA: TGTGCCAGCAGTCGTTTACAGAGTTACGAGCAGTACTTC
CDR3: CASSRLQSYEQYF

length: 14
size: -
V: TRBV20-1
D: TRBD2
J: TRBJ2-1
DNA: TGCAGTGCCCCCCCGTTGGGGGGGAACAATGAGCAGTTCTTC
CDR3: CSAPPLGGNNEQFF

length: 15
size: few
V: TRBV5-6
D: -
J: TRBJ2-1
DNA: TGTGCCAGCAGCTTAGGAGGCATCTCCTACAATGAGCAGTTCTTC
CDR3: CASSLGGISYNEQFF

length: 15
size: many
V: TRBV27
D: -
J: TRBJ1-2
DNA: TGTGCCAGCAGTTTATCGTTTGGGGGCGTAAATGGCTACACCTTC
CDR3: CASSLSFGGVNGYTF

length: 17
size: few
V: TRBV27
D: -
J: TRBJ2-5
DNA: TGTGCCAGCAGTCCCCGAACGAGCCGGGGTGGGCAAGAGACCCAGTACTTC
CDR3: CASSPRTSRGGQETQYF

length: 15
size: -
V: TRBV2
D: TRBD1
J: TRBJ1-2
DNA: TGTGCCAGCAGTGATTACAGGGGGCTCAACTATGGCTACACCTTC
CDR3: CASSDYRGLNYGYTF

length: 14
size: few
V: TRBV27
D: -
J: TRBJ2-2
DNA: TGTGCCAGCAGTTTATTTTTGGGGGCCGGGGAGCTGTTTTTT
CDR3: CASSLFLGAGELFF

length: 16
size: many
V: TRBV7-6
D: TRBD2
J: TRBJ2-1
DNA: TGTGCCAGCAGCCTTCGGGGGGGGAGCTCCTACAATGAGCAGTTCTTC
CDR3: CASSLRGGSSYNEQFF

length: 15
size: -
V: TRBV6-5
D: -
J: TRBJ1-6
DNA: TGTGCCAGCAGTTACAGTCCGGGAAAAAATTCACCCCTCCACTTT
CDR3: CASSYSPGKNSPLHF

length: 16
size: few
V: TRBV6-2/TRBV6-3
D: -
J: TRBJ2-3
DNA: TGTGCCAGCAGTCCGTTACAGGAAGAGCGGACAGATACGCAGTATTTT
CDR3: CASSPLQEERTDTQYF

length: 14
size: -
V: TRBV28
D: -
J: TRBJ1-2
DNA: TGTGCCAGCAGTGCAGTAGGAGAAAAGAATGGCTACACCTTC
CDR3: CASSAVGEKNGYTF

length: 18
size: few
V: TRBV25-1
D: -
J: TRBJ1-2
DNA: TGTGCCAGCAGTACGACAGCCCCCAATGTAATGGCACCATATGGCTACACCTTC
CDR3: CASSTTAPNVMAPYGYTF

length: 15
size: -
V: TRBV6-1
D: -
J: TRBJ1-1
DNA: TGTGCCAGCGATTCTCAGCTCCCGGCGGCCACTGAAGCTTTCTTT
CDR3: CASDSQLPAATEAFF

length: 10
size: -
V: TRBV29-1
D: -
J: TRBJ1-1
DNA: TGCAGCGTTGCCACCACTGAAGCTTTCTTT
CDR3: CSVATTEAFF

length: 16
size: -
V: TRBV6-1
D: -
J: TRBJ1-1
DNA: TGTGCCAGCAGTGGCGGGGACGGAAAGTCGAACACTGAAGCTTTCTTT
CDR3: CASSGGDGKSNTEAFF

length: 15
size: -
V: TRBV7-9
D: -
J: TRBJ1-2
DNA: TGTGCCAGCAGCACCCCCCGGGGGCGCATCTATGGCTACACCTTC
CDR3: CASSTPRGRIYGYTF

length: 15
size: -
V: TRBV6-1
D: TRBD2
J: TRBJ2-5
DNA: TGTGCCAGCAGTGAATGGGGACTAGTTCAAGAGACCCAGTACTTC
CDR3: CASSEWGLVQETQYF

length: 15
size: -
V: TRBV6-2/TRBV6-3
D: -
J: TRBJ1-1
DNA: TGTGCCAGCAGCCCACTCGAAGGTTTAAACACTGAAGCTTTCTTT
CDR3: CASSPLEGLNTEAFF

length: 14
size: -
V: TRBV4-1
D: -
J: TRBJ1-5
DNA: TGCGCCAGCAGCCCATCCCGCAGCAATCAGCCCCAGCATTTT
CDR3: CASSPSRSNQPQHF

length: 16
size: -
V: TRBV4-1
D: -
J: TRBJ1-6
DNA: TGCGCCAGCAGCCAAGATCTGGGCACAGATAATTCACCCCTCCACTTT
CDR3: CASSQDLGTDNSPLHF

length: 13
size: -
V: TRBV11-3
D: -
J: TRBJ2-3
DNA: TGTGCCAGCAGCCAAGCTCTAGAAGATACGCAGTATTTT
CDR3: CASSQALEDTQYF

length: 23
size: few
V: TRBV6-6
D: TRBD1
J: TRBJ1-5
DNA: TGTGCCAGCAGTTACCTACGCGCCCTTATTCGACAGGGTTTGGTAGATGTAGGTCAGCCCCAGCATTTT
CDR3: CASSYLRALIRQGLVDVGQPQHF